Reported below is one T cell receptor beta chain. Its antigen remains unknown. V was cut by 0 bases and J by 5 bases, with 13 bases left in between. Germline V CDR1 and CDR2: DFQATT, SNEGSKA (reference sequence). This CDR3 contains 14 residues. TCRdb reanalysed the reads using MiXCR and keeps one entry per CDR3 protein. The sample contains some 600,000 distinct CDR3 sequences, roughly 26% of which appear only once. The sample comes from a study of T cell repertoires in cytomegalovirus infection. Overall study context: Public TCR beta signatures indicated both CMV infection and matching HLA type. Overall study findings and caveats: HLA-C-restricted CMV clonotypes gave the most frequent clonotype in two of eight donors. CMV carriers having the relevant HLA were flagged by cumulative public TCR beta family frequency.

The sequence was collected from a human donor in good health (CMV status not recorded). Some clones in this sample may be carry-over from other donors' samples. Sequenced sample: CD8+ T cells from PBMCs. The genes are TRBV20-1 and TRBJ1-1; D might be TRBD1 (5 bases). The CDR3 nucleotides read TGCAGTGCTAGAGACGAGGGGAGGTATACTGAAGCTTTCTTT. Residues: CSARDEGRYTEAFF.